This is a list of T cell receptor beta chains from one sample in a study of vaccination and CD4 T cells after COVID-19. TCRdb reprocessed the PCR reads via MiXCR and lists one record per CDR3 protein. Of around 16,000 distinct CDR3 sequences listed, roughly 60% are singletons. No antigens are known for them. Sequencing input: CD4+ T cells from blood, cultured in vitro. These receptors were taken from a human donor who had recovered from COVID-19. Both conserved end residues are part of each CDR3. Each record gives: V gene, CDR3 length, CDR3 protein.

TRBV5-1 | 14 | CASTSGTVNTEAFF
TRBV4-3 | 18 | CASSQDPGLAGESGELFF
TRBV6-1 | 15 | CASSAVRGSADTQYF
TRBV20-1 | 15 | CSAKATGAGDSPLHF
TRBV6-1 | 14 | CASRIQRNQETQYF
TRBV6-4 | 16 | CAGAGSYSDSNQPQHF
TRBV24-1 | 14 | CATRHDRGKETQYF
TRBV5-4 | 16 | CASSFGPSVSGQEQYF
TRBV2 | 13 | CASSGVGDIEQYF
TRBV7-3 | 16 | CASSLTWSGRDSPLHF
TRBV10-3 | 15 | CAISENLRAGQPQHF
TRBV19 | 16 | CASSISRGDNNQPQHF
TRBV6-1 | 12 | CASSTGKAPQHF
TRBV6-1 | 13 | CASRATVNYGYTF
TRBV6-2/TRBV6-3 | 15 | CASSLLDYGKETQYF
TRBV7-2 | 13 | CASSPDRRQGYTF
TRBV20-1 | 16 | CSARQGHGFSGNTIYF
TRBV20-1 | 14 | CSANDWSSNQPQHF
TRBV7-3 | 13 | CASSFQLTGELFF
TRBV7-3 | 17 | CASSSSYGATNTGELFF
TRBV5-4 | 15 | CASSLINRVNTEAFF
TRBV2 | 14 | CASSVKGAVTEAFF
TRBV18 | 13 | CASSPRTQETQYF
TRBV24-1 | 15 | CATSDPRTGGVEQFF
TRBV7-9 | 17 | CASSLDSRVSSTDTQYF
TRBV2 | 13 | CASTFTGNSPLHF
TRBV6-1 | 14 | CASAPLSGANVLTF
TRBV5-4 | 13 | CASSLRGEDIQYF
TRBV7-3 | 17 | CASSLGGPSGSTDTQYF
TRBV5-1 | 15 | CASSLGPGQGYEQYF